Each of the 22 T cell receptor beta chains below was sequenced from the same sample in a study of CD8 T cells in ankylosing spondylitis. TCRdb passed the 5' RACE reads through MiXCR, listing each CDR3 protein once. This sample has about 340,000 distinct CDR3 sequences, with 7.5% to 9% found just once. Their specific antigens are unknown. Points from the study as a whole: Blood from ankylosing spondylitis patients appeared to carry a characteristic roughly eight-variant TCR beta motif.

What was sequenced was blood, either unsorted or a sorted T cell fraction (not recorded which). The receptors stem from a male donor with ankylosing spondylitis.

This clonotype was recorded a few times. This rearrangement joins TRBV7-3 to TRBJ2-1; D ambiguous. The CDR3 has 14 residues. In germline, CDR1 is SGHTA, CDR2 FQGTGA. The V end was cut by 1 base, the J end by 4 bases, with 8 bases between. The CDR3 here is CASSLRSEYNEQFF. The CDR3 DNA reads TGTGCCAGCAGCTTAAGGTCTGAATACAATGAGCAGTTCTTC. Complete variable domain (other parts from reference TRBV7-3 and TRBJ2-1): GAGVSQTPSNKVTEKGKYVELRCDPISGHTALYWYRQSLGQGPEFLIYFQGTGAADDSGLPNDRFFAVRPEGSVSTLKIQRTERGDSAVYLCASSLRSEYNEQFFGPGTRLTVL.

In its sample, this clonotype was seen a few times. This chain uses TRBV5-6 with TRBJ2-7; 7 bases are shared with TRBD2. Germline V CDR1 and CDR2: SGHDT, YYEEEE. V lost 2 bases to trimming and J lost 3 bases; unmatched junction nucleotides: 8. The CDR3 consists of 15 residues. The CDR3 DNA follows: TGTGCCAGCAGCTTACACACGGGAGGAATCTACGAGCAGTACTTC. This translates into CASSLHTGGIYEQYF.

This clonotype was counted ten times or more. This chain connects TRBV5-1 to TRBJ2-2; D is possibly TRBD1 (5 bases). Trimming removed 0 bases from V and 2 bases from J, with 11 bases in between. Germline V lookup: CDR1 SGHRS, CDR2 YFSETQ. The CDR3 extends over 16 amino acids. CDR3 sequence reads: CASSLGAGPNTGELFF. The CDR3 DNA follows: TGCGCCAGCAGCTTGGGGGCAGGGCCAAACACCGGGGAGCTGTTTTTT.

This chain joins TRBV27 and TRBJ2-7; D tentatively fits TRBD1 or TRBD2 (6 bases each). The germline CDR1 and CDR2 sequences are MNHEY and SMNVEV (reference sequence). V gave up 7 bases and J gave up 1 base, with 20 bases separating them. The CDR3 spans 16 residues. For the CDR3, the DNA is TGTGCCAGCAAAAACCGAGGGGGAGGCCTTTCCTACGAGCAGTACTTC. Protein sequence: CASKNRGGGLSYEQYF.

This clonotype occurred a few times. The gene calls are TRBV18 and TRBJ2-6; D call uncertain. Trimming cost V 2 bases and J 2 bases, with 7 bases left between them. Germline V gives CDR1 KGHSH, CDR2 LQKENI. The CDR3 has 15 residues. In DNA form, the CDR3 reads TGTGCCAGCTCACCAGGCCGGACTGGGGCCAACGTCCTGACTTTC. Protein product: CASSPGRTGANVLTF. Full variable domain (rest looked up from reference TRBV18 and TRBJ2-6): NAGVMQNPRHLVRRRGQEARLRCSPMKGHSHVYWYRQLPEEGLKFMVYLQKENIIDESGMPKERFSAEFPKEGPSILRIQQVVRGDSAAYFCASSPGRTGANVLTFGAGSRLTVL.

This clonotype was seen at least ten times. The chain has TRBV29-1 and TRBJ2-7; D is possibly TRBD1 (6 bases). Per germline, CDR1 SQVTM and CDR2 ANQGSEA. The CDR3 has 12 residues. V was clipped by 3 bases and J by 2 bases, with 8 bases between them. Here the CDR3 reads CSVEDSPYEQYF. The CDR3 nucleotides read TGCAGCGTTGAGGACAGTCCCTACGAGCAGTACTTC.

V is TRBV5-1 and J is TRBJ1-6; D unclear. V lost 0 bases and J 7 bases, leaving 8 bases between the germline ends. Germline V lookup: CDR1 SGHRS, CDR2 YFSETQ. This CDR3 is 14 amino acids long. The CDR3 loop is CASSLDARNSPLHF. The CDR3 DNA follows: TGCGCCAGCAGCTTGGATGCCAGAAATTCACCCCTCCACTTT.

This chain links TRBV25-1 with TRBJ2-7, with TRBD1 identical over 7 bases. Germline trimming cut 4 bases from V and 2 bases from J; bases unmatched to any gene: 11. CDR1 is MGHDK and CDR2 is SYGVNS in the germline V gene. The CDR3 consists of 16 residues. The CDR3 DNA follows: TGTGCCAGCAGTGCCTTGCTTGGGACAGTGGCCTACGAGCAGTACTTC. It yields the protein CASSALLGTVAYEQYF.

In its sample, this clonotype was seen many times. The rearrangement links TRBV6-2 or TRBV6-3 to TRBJ1-2; D is possibly TRBD1 (6 bases). In germline, CDR1 is MNHEY, CDR2 SVGEGT. CDR3 length: 14 amino acids. Trimming pared 2 bases from V and 5 bases from J, leaving 12 bases between. The CDR3 here is CASSYPSGQYGYTF. CDR3 bases: TGTGCCAGCAGTTACCCGTCTGGACAGTATGGCTACACCTTC.

V usage is TRBV27 and J usage is TRBJ2-2; 7 bases line up with TRBD2. V lost 8 bases and J lost 5; bases outside the gene matches: 5. Looked up from germline, CDR1 is MNHEY and CDR2 is SMNVEV (reference sequence). The CDR3 contains 13 residues. The CDR3: CASGRARTGELFF. The CDR3 nucleotides are TGTGCCAGCGGGAGGGCACGGACCGGGGAGCTGTTTTTT.

This clonotype showed up many times. The V and J genes are TRBV10-3 and TRBJ2-3, with TRBD1 matching 8 bases. CDR1 is ENHRY, CDR2 SYGVKD, per germline. The CDR3 extends over 13 amino acids. The J segment lost 6 bases and the V segment lost 2 bases, leaving 1 base of the junction unmatched. CDR3 amino acids: CAISEGDRDTQYF. CDR3 nucleotides: TGTGCCATCAGTGAGGGGGACAGGGATACGCAGTATTTT.

This clonotype was seen a handful of times. The gene calls are TRBV12-3 or TRBV12-4 and TRBJ2-7; the D gene could be TRBD1 or TRBD2 (6 bases each). Trimming shortened V by 5 bases and J by 4 bases, and 18 bases separated the two germline ends. This CDR3 contains 15 residues. The DNA for the CDR3 is TGTGCCAGCAGTGGGGGCCGGGGGCTTGGGTACGAGCAGTACTTC. It is translated as CASSGGRGLGYEQYF.

The chain is built from TRBV6-1 and TRBJ2-3; D possibly corresponds to TRBD1 (6 bases). In germline, CDR1 is MNHNS, CDR2 SASEGT. Deletions cut 10 bases from V and 1 base from J, with 18 bases between. The CDR3 has 15 amino acids. The CDR3, as DNA: TGTGCCACCAACCCAGGGGATGGTCGCACAGATACGCAGTATTTT. Translation: CATNPGDGRTDTQYF.

This clonotype was seen a few times. The rearrangement uses TRBV2 and TRBJ2-7, with TRBD1 identical over 7 bases. The CDR3 spans 14 residues. Germline trimming cut 7 bases from V and 5 bases from J; bases unmatched to any gene: 11. Germline V gene sequence: CDR1 SNHLY, CDR2 FYNNEI. This CDR3 is CASTTDRGGHEQYF. The CDR3 bases are TGTGCCAGCACCACGGACAGAGGGGGCCACGAGCAGTACTTC.

This clonotype was seen a handful of times. J is TRBJ2-3 and V is TRBV5-1; 7 nucleotides line up with TRBD1. The CDR3 contains 15 residues. The V gene end was trimmed by 4 bases and the J gene end by 2 bases; junction bases not matched to a gene: 7. The V gene's germline CDR1 is SGHRS and CDR2 YFSETQ. The chain's CDR3 is CASSNRDSITDTQYF. CDR3 DNA: TGCGCCAGCAGCAACCGGGACAGCATCACAGATACGCAGTATTTT.

The sample holds a few counts of this clonotype. The chain is built from TRBV6-1 and TRBJ1-1, with 7 bases fitting TRBD1. V gave up 8 bases and J gave up 0 bases; unmatched junction bases: 3. CDR1 MNHNS and CDR2 SASEGT come from the germline V gene. This CDR3 has 13 residues. CDR3 nucleotide sequence: TGTGCCAGCGAAACAGGGGTGAACACTGAAGCTTTCTTT. Encoded protein: CASETGVNTEAFF.

The chain is built from TRBV5-1 and TRBJ2-1; 9 bases map to TRBD2. After removal of 3 bases from V and 7 bases from J, the junction contained 11 bases not matched to a gene. The CDR3 contains 16 residues. Germline V gives CDR1 SGHRS, CDR2 YFSETQ. CDR3 sequence: CASSYLSLAGRNEQFF. As DNA, the CDR3 is TGCGCCAGCAGCTACCTCTCGCTAGCGGGGCGGAATGAGCAGTTCTTC. The full variable domain, rest sourced from reference TRBV5-1 and TRBJ2-1, is KAGVTQTPRYLIKTRGQQVTLSCSPISGHRSVSWYQQTPGQGLQFLFEYFSETQRNKGNFPGRFSGRQFSNSRSEMNVSTLELGDSALYLCASSYLSLAGRNEQFFGPGTRLTVL.

This chain joins TRBV5-1 and TRBJ1-2; TRBD1 is a possible D gene (5 bases). Per the germline V gene, CDR1 is SGHRS and CDR2 is YFSETQ. This CDR3 has 15 amino acids. Trimming removed 0 bases at V and 1 base at J, with 10 bases between. The CDR3 protein is CASSLARADNYGYTF. CDR3 nucleotide sequence: TGCGCCAGCAGCTTGGCCAGGGCAGATAACTATGGCTACACCTTC.

The chain has TRBV29-1 and TRBJ2-5, with D maybe TRBD1 (6 bases). CDR1 and CDR2 from the germline V gene are SQVTM and ANQGSEA. V lost 3 bases and J lost 4, with 15 bases in between. CDR3 size: 14 residues. DNA for the CDR3: TGCAGCGTTGAGAATTACAGGGTTCGAGAGACCCAGTACTTC. Translation gives CSVENYRVRETQYF.

This clonotype has only a few counts. The chain joins TRBV9 to TRBJ2-7, with D perhaps TRBD2 (5 bases). Germline assignment: CDR1 SGDLS and CDR2 YYNGEE. Trimming removed 3 bases from V and 5 bases from J, with 12 bases in between. CDR3 size: 13 residues. The CDR3 protein is CASSARTLDEQYF. DNA of the CDR3: TGTGCCAGCAGCGCCCGGACTTTGGACGAGCAGTACTTC.

The chain uses TRBV7-9 and TRBJ1-3, with D hard to call. The germline V and J ends were trimmed by 2 bases and 0 bases, with 5 bases remaining between them. Germline CDR1 and CDR2: SEHNR and FQNEAQ (reference sequence). The CDR3 extends over 14 amino acids. The CDR3: CASSLPRSGNTIYF. The CDR3 DNA follows: TGTGCCAGCAGCTTACCGCGCTCTGGAAACACCATATATTTT.

The table lists this clonotype with many counts. The chain joins TRBV6-1 to TRBJ1-3; D is possibly TRBD1 (5 bases). V lost 2 bases, J lost 5 bases, and 10 bases lay in between. CDR1 and CDR2 from the germline V gene are MNHNS and SASEGT. The CDR3 totals 14 residues. This CDR3 reads CASSEQGLRNTIYF. The DNA of the CDR3 is TGTGCCAGCAGTGAACAGGGCTTGAGAAACACCATATATTTT.